The clone carrying this T cell receptor (beta chain) was counted many times. The record originates from a study of CD8+CD57+ T cells in acquired aplastic anemia. The CDR3 covers 14 residues. CDR1 SGHRS and CDR2 YFSETQ come from the germline V gene. Between the trimmed V and J ends, which lost 0 bases and 12 bases, there was a span of 18 bases. TCR beta VDJ combinations and CDR3 sequences were profiled from genomic DNA. TCRdb processed the reads anew with MiXCR; each CDR3 protein has one entry. The sample has a few hundred thousand distinct CDR3 sequences, 45% to 65% seen once. Whoever was chosen for sequencing had shown CD8+CD57+ cell expansion by flow cytometry.

The sequence came from a human donor with aplastic anemia. The J gene is TRBJ1-2, the V gene TRBV5-1; D remains ambiguous. Sequencing input: sorted CD4+, CD8+, or CD8+CD57+ T cells (not recorded which) from PBMCs. The CDR3 spells CASSLDRSQDKDTF. The CDR3 DNA reads as TGCGCCAGCAGCTTGGACAGAAGCCAAGACAAGGACACCTTC.